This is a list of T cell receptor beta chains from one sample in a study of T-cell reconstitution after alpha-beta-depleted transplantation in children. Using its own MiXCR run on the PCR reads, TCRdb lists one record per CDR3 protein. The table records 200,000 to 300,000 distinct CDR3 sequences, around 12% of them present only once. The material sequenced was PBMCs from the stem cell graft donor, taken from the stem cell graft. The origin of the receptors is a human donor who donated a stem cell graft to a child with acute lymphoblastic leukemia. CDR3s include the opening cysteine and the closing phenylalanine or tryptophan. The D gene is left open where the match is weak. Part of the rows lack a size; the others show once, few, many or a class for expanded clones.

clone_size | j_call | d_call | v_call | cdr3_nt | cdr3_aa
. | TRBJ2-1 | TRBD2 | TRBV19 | TGTGCCAGTAACCGCGGGAGGAGCTATGAGCAGTTCTTC | CASNRGRSYEQFF
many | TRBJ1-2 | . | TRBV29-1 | TGCAGCGTCGACAGAAACGGCTACACCTTC | CSVDRNGYTF
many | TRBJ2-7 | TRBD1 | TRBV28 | TGTGCCAGCAGTTGGGGACAGGGGGCCTACGAGCAGTACTTC | CASSWGQGAYEQYF
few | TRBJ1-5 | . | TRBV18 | TGTGCCAGCTCACCCCAGGACAGCAATCAGCCCCAGCATTTT | CASSPQDSNQPQHF
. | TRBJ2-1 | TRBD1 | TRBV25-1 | TGTGCCAGCAGTGCAACCCCCGGGACAGGGAACAATGAGCAGTTCTTC | CASSATPGTGNNEQFF
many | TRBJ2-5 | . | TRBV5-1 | TGCGCCAGCAGCTTGGCAGGGGCGCAAGAGACCCAGTACTTC | CASSLAGAQETQYF
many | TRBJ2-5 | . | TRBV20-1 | TGCAGTGCTAGCCGGGCTCAAGAGACCCAGTACTTC | CSASRAQETQYF
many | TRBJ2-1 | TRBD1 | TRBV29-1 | TGCAGCGTTGAAAGGTCAGAGGGACAGGGGTCGGTCAATGAGCAGTTCTTC | CSVERSEGQGSVNEQFF
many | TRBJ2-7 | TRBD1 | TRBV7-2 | TGTGCCAGCAGCTTTACCGGGACAGGGGGCGTGGGCGCCTACGAGCAGTACTTC | CASSFTGTGGVGAYEQYF
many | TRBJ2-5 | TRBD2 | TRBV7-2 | TGTGCCAGCAGCTTAGACTTAGCGGGGGGTACCCGGGCCCAGTACTTC | CASSLDLAGGTRAQYF
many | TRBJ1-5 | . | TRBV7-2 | TGTGCCAGCAGCTTAATATCGGGGGGCAATCAGCCCCAGCATTTT | CASSLISGGNQPQHF
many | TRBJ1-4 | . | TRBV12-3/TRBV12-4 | TGTGCCAGCAGTTTTGCGGGTACTAATGAAAAACTGTTTTTT | CASSFAGTNEKLFF
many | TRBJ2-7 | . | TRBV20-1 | TGCAGTGCTGCTCGGGGCAGGGGCTACGAGCAGTACTTC | CSAARGRGYEQYF
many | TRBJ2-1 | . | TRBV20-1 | TGCAGTGCCCTAACAGGGCCTATCTACAATGAGCAGTTCTTC | CSALTGPIYNEQFF
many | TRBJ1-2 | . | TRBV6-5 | TGTGCCAGCAGTTACTCCGGTTCGGACTATGGCTACACCTTC | CASSYSGSDYGYTF
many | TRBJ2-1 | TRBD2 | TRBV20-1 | TGCAGTGCTAGCGAAGCGGGGTTCAGATCCTACAATGAGCAGTTCTTC | CSASEAGFRSYNEQFF
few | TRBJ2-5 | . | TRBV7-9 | TGTGCCAGCAGTTCTCTTTTTGAGACCCAGTACTTC | CASSSLFETQYF
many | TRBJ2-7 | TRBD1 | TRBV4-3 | TGCGCCAGCAGCCCTAGTCTGGACAGGGGGTCCTACGAGCAGTACTTC | CASSPSLDRGSYEQYF
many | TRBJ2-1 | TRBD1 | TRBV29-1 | TGCAGCGTCCAAAAATTGGGACAGGGAAATGAGCAGTTCTTC | CSVQKLGQGNEQFF